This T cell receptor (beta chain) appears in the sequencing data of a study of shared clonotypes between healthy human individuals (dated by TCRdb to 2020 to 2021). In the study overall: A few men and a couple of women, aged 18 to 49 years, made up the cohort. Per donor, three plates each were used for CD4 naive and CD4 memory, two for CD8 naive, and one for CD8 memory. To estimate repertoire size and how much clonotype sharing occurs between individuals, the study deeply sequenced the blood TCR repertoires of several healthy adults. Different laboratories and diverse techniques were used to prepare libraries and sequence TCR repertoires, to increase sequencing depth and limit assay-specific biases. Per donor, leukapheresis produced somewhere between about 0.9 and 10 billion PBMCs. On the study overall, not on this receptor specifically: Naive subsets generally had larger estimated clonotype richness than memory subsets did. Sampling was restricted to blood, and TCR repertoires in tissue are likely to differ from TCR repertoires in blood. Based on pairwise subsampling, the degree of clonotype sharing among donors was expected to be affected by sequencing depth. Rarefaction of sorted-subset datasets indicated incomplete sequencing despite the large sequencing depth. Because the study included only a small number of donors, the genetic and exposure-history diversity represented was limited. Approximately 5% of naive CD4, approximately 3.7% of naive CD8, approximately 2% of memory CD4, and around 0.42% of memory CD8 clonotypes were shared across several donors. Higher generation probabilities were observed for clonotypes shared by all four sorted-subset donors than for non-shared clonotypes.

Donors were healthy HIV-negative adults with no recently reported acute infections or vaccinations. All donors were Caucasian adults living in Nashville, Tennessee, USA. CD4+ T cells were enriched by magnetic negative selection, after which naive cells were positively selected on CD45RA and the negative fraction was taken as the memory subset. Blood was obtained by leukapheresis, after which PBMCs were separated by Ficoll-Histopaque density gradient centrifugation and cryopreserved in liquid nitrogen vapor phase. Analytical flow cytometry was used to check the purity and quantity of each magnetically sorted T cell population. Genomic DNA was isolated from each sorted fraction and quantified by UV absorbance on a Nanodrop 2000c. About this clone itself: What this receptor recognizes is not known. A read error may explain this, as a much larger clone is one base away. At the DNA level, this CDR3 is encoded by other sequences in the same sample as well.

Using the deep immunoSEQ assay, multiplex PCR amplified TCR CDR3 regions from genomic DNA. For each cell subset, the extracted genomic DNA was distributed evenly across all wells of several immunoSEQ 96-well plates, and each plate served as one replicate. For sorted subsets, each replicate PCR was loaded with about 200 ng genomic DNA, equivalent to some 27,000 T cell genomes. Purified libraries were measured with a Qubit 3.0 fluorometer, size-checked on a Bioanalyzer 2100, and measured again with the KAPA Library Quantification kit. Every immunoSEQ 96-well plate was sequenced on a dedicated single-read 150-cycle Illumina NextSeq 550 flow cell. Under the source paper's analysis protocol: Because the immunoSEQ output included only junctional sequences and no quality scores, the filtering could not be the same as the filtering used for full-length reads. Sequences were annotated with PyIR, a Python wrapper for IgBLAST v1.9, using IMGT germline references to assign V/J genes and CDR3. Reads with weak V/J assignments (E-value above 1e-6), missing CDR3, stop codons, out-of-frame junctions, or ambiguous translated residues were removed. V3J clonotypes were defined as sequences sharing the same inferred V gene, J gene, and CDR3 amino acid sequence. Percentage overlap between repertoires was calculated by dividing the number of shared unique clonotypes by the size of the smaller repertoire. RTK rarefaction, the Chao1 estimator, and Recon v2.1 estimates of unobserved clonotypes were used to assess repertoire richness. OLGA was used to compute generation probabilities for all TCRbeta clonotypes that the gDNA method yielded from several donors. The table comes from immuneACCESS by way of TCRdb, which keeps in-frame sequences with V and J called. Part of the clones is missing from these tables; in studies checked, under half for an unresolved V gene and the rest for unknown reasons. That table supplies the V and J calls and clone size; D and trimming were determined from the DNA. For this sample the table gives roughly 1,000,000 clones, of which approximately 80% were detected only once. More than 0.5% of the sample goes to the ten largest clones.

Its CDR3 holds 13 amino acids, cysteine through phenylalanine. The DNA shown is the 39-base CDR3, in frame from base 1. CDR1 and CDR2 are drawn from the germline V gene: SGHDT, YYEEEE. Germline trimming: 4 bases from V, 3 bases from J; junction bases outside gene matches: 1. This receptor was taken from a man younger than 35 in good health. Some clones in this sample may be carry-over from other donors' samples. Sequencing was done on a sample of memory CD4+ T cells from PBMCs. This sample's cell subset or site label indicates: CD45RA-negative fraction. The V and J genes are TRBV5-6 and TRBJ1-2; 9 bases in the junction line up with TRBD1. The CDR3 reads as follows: CASSRDRDYGYTF. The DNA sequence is TGTGCCAGCAGCCGGGACAGGGACTATGGCTACACCTTC. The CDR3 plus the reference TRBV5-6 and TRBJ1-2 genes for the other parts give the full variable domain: DAGVTQSPTHLIKTRGQQVTLRCSPKSGHDTVSWYQQALGQGPQFIFQYYEEEERQRGNFPDRFSGHQFPNYSSELNVNALLLGDSALYLCASSRDRDYGYTFGSGTRLTVV.